Listed below are T cell receptor beta chains from one sample, sequenced in a study of T cells in narcolepsy. Produced via immunoSEQ multiplex PCR; TCRdb's table is partial and in-frame only. Here the sample spans tens of thousands of clones, roughly 87% being singletons. The source material was memory (CD45RA-) CD4+ T cells from blood. The origin of the receptors is a human donor in good health. Each CDR3 is given with its conserved first and last residue. The order of the fields is J gene, CDR3 length, D gene, clone size, V gene, CDR3 DNA, CDR3 protein. D genes are given only for firm matches. Size is omitted from some rows. Given values are once, few, many or a class for expanded clones.

j_call: TRBJ2-1; cdr3_length: 15; d_call: NA; clone_size: NA; v_call: TRBV10-3; cdr3_nt: TGTGCCATCAACGACGAGCGGACCTCCTACAATGAGCAGCTCTTC; cdr3_aa: CAINDERTSYNEQLF
j_call: TRBJ1-6; cdr3_length: 17; d_call: NA; clone_size: NA; v_call: TRBV19; cdr3_nt: TGTGCCAGTAGAGACACAGGGCCCAGCTCCTATAATTCACCCCTCCACTTT; cdr3_aa: CASRDTGPSSYNSPLHF
j_call: TRBJ2-7; cdr3_length: 12; d_call: NA; clone_size: once; v_call: TRBV6-5; cdr3_nt: TGTGCCAGCAGGACTAGAACCTACGAGCAGTACTTC; cdr3_aa: CASRTRTYEQYF
j_call: TRBJ1-4; cdr3_length: 13; d_call: NA; clone_size: NA; v_call: TRBV5-4; cdr3_nt: TGTGCCAGCAGCGTCGAGGCTAATGAAAAACTGTTTTTT; cdr3_aa: CASSVEANEKLFF
j_call: TRBJ2-7; cdr3_length: 13; d_call: TRBD2; clone_size: NA; v_call: TRBV29-1; cdr3_nt: TGCAGCGGGACTAGCGGGAGTAGTTACGAGCAGTACTTC; cdr3_aa: CSGTSGSSYEQYF
j_call: TRBJ2-5; cdr3_length: 13; d_call: TRBD1; clone_size: NA; v_call: TRBV7-9; cdr3_nt: TGTGCCTCTCAAGGCAGGGGGTGGGAGACCCAGTACTTC; cdr3_aa: CASQGRGWETQYF
j_call: TRBJ2-5; cdr3_length: 17; d_call: TRBD1; clone_size: NA; v_call: TRBV5-1; cdr3_nt: TGCGCCAGCAGCTTAAGGGCCCCCACAGGGGGCGGAAAGACCCAGTACTTC; cdr3_aa: CASSLRAPTGGGKTQYF
j_call: TRBJ2-7; cdr3_length: 14; d_call: NA; clone_size: NA; v_call: TRBV28; cdr3_nt: TGTGCCAGCAGTTTATGGGCCAGTTCCTACGAGCAGTACTTC; cdr3_aa: CASSLWASSYEQYF
j_call: TRBJ1-2; cdr3_length: 13; d_call: TRBD1; clone_size: medium-sized; v_call: TRBV2; cdr3_nt: TGTGCCGTAGCAGGGGGCAGGGAGGGTGGCTACACCTTC; cdr3_aa: CAVAGGREGGYTF
j_call: TRBJ2-3; cdr3_length: 15; d_call: NA; clone_size: NA; v_call: TRBV9; cdr3_nt: TGTGCCAGCAGCGCCCGAACGGCTAGCACAGATACGCAGTATTTT; cdr3_aa: CASSARTASTDTQYF
j_call: TRBJ1-2; cdr3_length: 14; d_call: NA; clone_size: NA; v_call: TRBV19; cdr3_nt: TGTGCCAGTAGTATTAAGCGGACTAACTATGGCTACACCTTC; cdr3_aa: CASSIKRTNYGYTF
j_call: TRBJ2-7; cdr3_length: 15; d_call: TRBD2; clone_size: NA; v_call: TRBV19; cdr3_nt: TGTGCCAGTAGTGTACTTAGCGGGGGGGCCTACGAGCAGTACTTC; cdr3_aa: CASSVLSGGAYEQYF
j_call: TRBJ2-7; cdr3_length: 17; d_call: TRBD2; clone_size: NA; v_call: TRBV7-2; cdr3_nt: TGTGCCAGCAGCTTAGCCCCCTCTAGCGGCTCCTCCTACGAGCAGTACTTC; cdr3_aa: CASSLAPSSGSSYEQYF
j_call: TRBJ2-3; cdr3_length: 16; d_call: TRBD2; clone_size: NA; v_call: TRBV28; cdr3_nt: TGTGCCAGCAGTTTGACTAGCGGGACCAGCACAGATACGCAGTATTTT; cdr3_aa: CASSLTSGTSTDTQYF
j_call: TRBJ2-1; cdr3_length: 16; d_call: TRBD2; clone_size: NA; v_call: TRBV5-4; cdr3_nt: TGTGCCAGCAGCTTAGGACTAGCGGGAGGGATGGATGAGCAGTTCTTC; cdr3_aa: CASSLGLAGGMDEQFF
j_call: TRBJ2-4; cdr3_length: 17; d_call: TRBD2; clone_size: NA; v_call: TRBV11-1; cdr3_nt: TGTGCCAGCAGTTCTGGACTAGCGGGAGGAGTAGGAAACATTCAGTACTTC; cdr3_aa: CASSSGLAGGVGNIQYF
j_call: TRBJ1-3; cdr3_length: 16; d_call: NA; clone_size: once; v_call: TRBV9; cdr3_nt: TGTGCCAGCAGCGTAGATCAGTCCATCTCTGGAAACACCATATATTTT; cdr3_aa: CASSVDQSISGNTIYF
j_call: TRBJ2-7; cdr3_length: 12; d_call: NA; clone_size: few; v_call: TRBV29-1; cdr3_nt: TGCAGCGGGACCGGGACTTCCTACGAGCAGTACTTC; cdr3_aa: CSGTGTSYEQYF
j_call: TRBJ1-2; cdr3_length: 15; d_call: TRBD1; clone_size: once; v_call: TRBV7-9; cdr3_nt: TGTGCCAGCAGCGGTGAATTTGACAGGGCTGATGGCTACACCTTC; cdr3_aa: CASSGEFDRADGYTF
j_call: TRBJ2-7; cdr3_length: 12; d_call: NA; clone_size: few; v_call: TRBV7-9; cdr3_nt: TGTGCCAGCGGCGATGGGAGCTACGAGCAGTACTTC; cdr3_aa: CASGDGSYEQYF
j_call: TRBJ1-2; cdr3_length: 15; d_call: NA; clone_size: NA; v_call: TRBV6-5; cdr3_nt: TGTGCCAGCAGTTACTCGACAGTAACTAACTATGGCTACACCTTC; cdr3_aa: CASSYSTVTNYGYTF
j_call: TRBJ2-7; cdr3_length: 14; d_call: TRBD1; clone_size: NA; v_call: TRBV6-5; cdr3_nt: TGTGCCAGCAGTTCGACAGGGTCCCGTTACGAGCAGTACTTC; cdr3_aa: CASSSTGSRYEQYF
j_call: TRBJ1-5; cdr3_length: 15; d_call: NA; clone_size: NA; v_call: TRBV6-1; cdr3_nt: TGTGCCAGCAGTGCCCCCTGGGACGACGATCAGCCCCAGCATTTT; cdr3_aa: CASSAPWDDDQPQHF
j_call: TRBJ2-5; cdr3_length: 12; d_call: NA; clone_size: NA; v_call: TRBV7-9; cdr3_nt: TGTGCCAGCAGCTGGTACCAAGAGACCCAGTACTTC; cdr3_aa: CASSWYQETQYF
j_call: TRBJ2-7; cdr3_length: 14; d_call: NA; clone_size: NA; v_call: TRBV2; cdr3_nt: TGTGCCAGCAGTGAGACAGATCTCTCCTACGAGCAGTACTTC; cdr3_aa: CASSETDLSYEQYF
j_call: TRBJ1-2; cdr3_length: 14; d_call: NA; clone_size: NA; v_call: TRBV5-8; cdr3_nt: TGTGCCAGCAGCTTGGGGGGGCCTGGCTATGGCTACACCTTC; cdr3_aa: CASSLGGPGYGYTF
j_call: TRBJ1-6; cdr3_length: 12; d_call: NA; clone_size: NA; v_call: TRBV21-1; cdr3_nt: TGTGCCAGCGGTCTGGTGGGCTCACCCCTCCACTTT; cdr3_aa: CASGLVGSPLHF
j_call: TRBJ2-3; cdr3_length: 15; d_call: TRBD2; clone_size: NA; v_call: TRBV12-5; cdr3_nt: TGTGCTAGTGGTTTGGGGGCGGGAGGGTTGACTACGCAGTATTTT; cdr3_aa: CASGLGAGGLTTQYF
j_call: TRBJ2-7; cdr3_length: 13; d_call: NA; clone_size: NA; v_call: TRBV6-6; cdr3_nt: TGTGCCAGCAGTTACAGACAGCTTCCTGGGCAGTACTTC; cdr3_aa: CASSYRQLPGQYF
j_call: TRBJ2-2; cdr3_length: 15; d_call: TRBD1; clone_size: NA; v_call: TRBV29-1; cdr3_nt: TGCAGCGTAGCCGCTAGGGACAGGGTGAACGGGGAGCTGTTTTTT; cdr3_aa: CSVAARDRVNGELFF
j_call: TRBJ1-4; cdr3_length: 13; d_call: NA; clone_size: NA; v_call: TRBV6-5; cdr3_nt: TGTGCCAGCAGCCCTCTCTCGGGTGAAAAACTGTTTTTT; cdr3_aa: CASSPLSGEKLFF
j_call: TRBJ1-3; cdr3_length: 11; d_call: NA; clone_size: NA; v_call: TRBV20-1; cdr3_nt: TGCAGTGCTAGAGTTTCCGACACCATATATTTT; cdr3_aa: CSARVSDTIYF
j_call: TRBJ2-5; cdr3_length: 14; d_call: TRBD2; clone_size: NA; v_call: TRBV2; cdr3_nt: TGTGCCAGCAGTGAATACCTAGCGGAAGAGACCCAGTACTTC; cdr3_aa: CASSEYLAEETQYF
j_call: TRBJ2-7; cdr3_length: 14; d_call: NA; clone_size: NA; v_call: TRBV7-2; cdr3_nt: TGTGCCAGCAGAGGGGGACGGCTGGTCTACGAGCAGTACTTC; cdr3_aa: CASRGGRLVYEQYF
j_call: TRBJ2-3; cdr3_length: 13; d_call: NA; clone_size: NA; v_call: TRBV27; cdr3_nt: TGTGCCAGCAGTTTTTCAAGCACAGATACGCAGTATTTT; cdr3_aa: CASSFSSTDTQYF
j_call: TRBJ2-7; cdr3_length: 14; d_call: TRBD2; clone_size: NA; v_call: TRBV4-3; cdr3_nt: TGCGCCAGCAGCCCTCGGGAGGGGGCCTACGAGCAGTACTTC; cdr3_aa: CASSPREGAYEQYF
j_call: TRBJ2-1; cdr3_length: 15; d_call: NA; clone_size: NA; v_call: TRBV5-1; cdr3_nt: TGCGCCAGCAGCCCGGTGCAGGGGGGTCCTATGGAGCAGTTCTTC; cdr3_aa: CASSPVQGGPMEQFF
j_call: TRBJ1-3; cdr3_length: 16; d_call: TRBD1; clone_size: NA; v_call: TRBV28; cdr3_nt: TGTGCCAGCAGTTTTTGGGACAGAAGCTCTGGAAACACCATATATTTT; cdr3_aa: CASSFWDRSSGNTIYF
j_call: TRBJ2-3; cdr3_length: 12; d_call: NA; clone_size: NA; v_call: TRBV19; cdr3_nt: TGTGCCAGTAGTATAGGGACGAGGGCCCAGTATTTT; cdr3_aa: CASSIGTRAQYF